What follows describes a single T cell receptor beta chain. This clone was observed a few times. The clone's antigen remains unknown. Base qualities are not provided; no much larger clone lies one nucleotide away. The CDR3 runs 13 residues from the cysteine to the phenylalanine. The CDR3 DNA has 39 bases and is translated from base 1. CDR1 and CDR2 were assigned from the germline V gene as MDHEN and SYDVKM. Between the V and J ends, shortened by 8 bases and 8 bases respectively, the junction contains 18 bases. The data stem from a study of beta chain features in type 1 diabetes (dated by TCRdb to 2016 to 2019). For the study in its entirety: No differences in mean age, gender distribution, total cell number or subset yield were found between patients and healthy donors. A total of roughly 100 million sorted cells were examined across all samples, and the number of cells per subset was strongly correlated with RNA yield. In the study, TCRB repertoires of sorted circulating CD4+ T cell subsets from recently diagnosed type 1 diabetes patients were compared with those of matched healthy donors. Regulatory and stem cell-like memory subsets were isolated from only 8 patients and roughly eight healthy donors, whereas naive and central memory subsets came from all 30 or so donors.

The entire isolated RNA was reverse transcribed using the High Capacity cDNA Reverse Transcription Kit, and thus expressed TCRB transcripts were sequenced. Deep immunoSEQ sequencing was performed on naive, central memory and regulatory T cell samples, with an average of roughly 3.5 million total reads per sample. After sorted cells were lysed in RLT buffer, RNA was extracted with DNase-treated RNeasy Micro or Mini kits, with the choice depending on cell number. Each cell subset was processed separately to prevent cross-contamination, with patient and healthy donor samples processed together. The immunoSEQ multiplex PCR was used to amplify TCRB sequences from cDNA, generating 87-bp fragments that spanned the CDR3 region. Amplicons were sequenced on the Illumina HiSeq platform. From the authors' description of their analysis: Synthetic template baselines were used to correct PCR bias computationally, reads within Hamming distance 2 were collapsed together, and singletons that could not be merged were discarded. Reads were aligned against IMGT so that V, D and J genes, CDR3 length and insertions or deletions at six rearrangement sites could be assigned. Within each subset, clonotype counts were normalized to the number of sorted cells before true diversity and Gini coefficients were calculated with the tcR R package. Repertoire sharing was quantified using the overlap coefficient calculated on TCRB nucleotide sequences. Held by TCRdb, this immuneACCESS table contains in-frame sequences only and omits some clones. Under half of the omission traces to an unresolved V gene where checked; the cause of the rest is unknown. V and J calls and clone size are those listed in that table; D and trimming were worked out from the DNA. Counted in this sample were more than 300,000 clones; 7% to 10% of them appeared once. The ten top clones hold approximately 1% of the sample.

Each donor gave one peripheral blood draw, averaging approximately 110 mL, which was collected into heparinised tubes. Naive, central memory, regulatory and stem cell-like memory CD4+ T cells were sorted on a BD FACSAria II using a panel including CD45RO, CCR7, CD25, CD127, CD95 and CD27. All sorted populations exceeded 98% purity. Right away, PBMCs were isolated by Lymphoprep density gradient centrifugation and were stained directly, with no culture step. So that batch effects would be minimized, each experiment stained and sorted samples in pairs, pairing one healthy donor with one patient. What the authors observed across the whole study: Naive, central memory and regulatory TCRB repertoires appeared to be more similar among patients than among healthy donors. Type 1 diabetes patients showed a moderate but significant shortening of TCRB CDR3 length in all four CD4+ subsets. Because small numbers of individuals were included in the HLA sub-analyses, any influence of HLA type on TCRB rearrangement was left unresolved. PCR might favor shorter templates, but patient and control samples were amplified and corrected together, so any skew would affect both groups equally. Sequencing cDNA rather than genomic DNA could over-represent highly expressing activated cells, although activation and CD3 levels did not differ between groups. At VDJ recombination sites, patients with type 1 diabetes made fewer insertions and deleted more nucleotides, a pattern implying thymic rearrangement abnormalities.

Sequencing used central memory CD4+ T cells from blood. The clonotype was recovered from a man aged 25 to 40 with type 1 diabetes. The rearranged segments are TRBV28 and TRBJ1-1; TRBD1 might be the D gene, on 6 matching bases. The CDR3 reads CASHTMDSREAFF. The DNA sequence follows: TGTGCCAGCCATACCATGGACAGCAGAGAAGCTTTCTTT.